This TCR beta chain was captured in a study of blood T cell repertoires in COVID-19. As processed by the authors: Amplification with reference gene primers provided the estimates of nucleated cell counts. Assay used: immunoSEQ multiplex PCR; TCRdb lists only in-frame clones, some missing. The V and J calls and clone size come from that table; D and trimming were worked out from the DNA. Of 450,000 to 500,000 clones listed, around 85% are singletons. Sequenced: peripheral blood. The sequence derives from a human donor in a cohort sampled during active COVID-19.

The DNA of the CDR3 is TGTGCCAGCACCCGGGTGTCAGTTCAAGAGACCCAGTACTTC. Its translation is CASTRVSVQETQYF. The chain employs TRBV2 and TRBJ2-5; the D is unclear. The CDR3 loop spans 14 amino acids. V shed 7 bases and J shed 2 bases, with 14 bases lying between them. Germline V gene lookup returns CDR1 SNHLY and CDR2 FYNNEI.